This T cell receptor beta chain derives from a study of CD8+CD57+ T cells in acquired aplastic anemia. Overall study findings and caveats: The study identified more than 25 CD8+ CDR3 sequences shared by patients and controls.

In the case of this clonotype: Its antigen remains unidentified.

Unmatched junction bases numbered 8, after V lost 4 bases and J lost 3 bases. Germline V gene lookup returns CDR1 SGDLS and CDR2 YYNGEE. The CDR3 has 16 amino acids. Before being chosen for sequencing, patients had shown CD8+CD57+ cell expansion by flow cytometry. In all patients, the disease was severe acquired aplastic anemia. For CDR3 and TCR beta VDJ profiling, genomic DNA was the template used. In TCRdb, the reads were re-called with MiXCR into one record per CDR3 protein. The data show hundreds of thousands of distinct CDR3 sequences, roughly a third seen once. The sequenced sample consisted of sorted CD4+, CD8+, or CD8+CD57+ T cells (not recorded which) from PBMCs. The chain recombines TRBV9 with TRBJ2-3, with TRBD1 matching over 10 bases. The TCR originated in a human donor with aplastic anemia. The CDR3 protein is CASSPRQGQGTDTQYF. In nucleotides, the CDR3 is TGTGCCAGCAGCCCCCGACAGGGACAGGGGACAGATACGCAGTATTTT.